The source of this T cell receptor beta chain is a study of T-cell reconstitution after alpha-beta-depleted transplantation in children. Unique molecular identifiers were incorporated during preparation of the TCRbeta library. TCRdb ran MiXCR on the PCR reads and lists one entry per CDR3 protein. The table has about 1,000,000 distinct CDR3 sequences, roughly 31% seen once. The sequenced sample was PBMCs, mostly from graft donor cells, obtained 360 days after TCRalphabeta/CD19-depleted stem cell transplant. This TCR was recovered from a boy under two years old who had a stem cell transplant for SCID, so the T cells may come from the graft donor.

The CDR3 here is CASTPGRGRNTEAFF. In DNA form, the CDR3 reads TGTGCCAGCACCCCCGGCAGGGGACGGAACACTGAAGCTTTCTTT. V gene TRBV14 combines with J gene TRBJ1-1, with a tentative D call TRBD1 (6 bases). Germline V gene lookup returns CDR1 SGHDN and CDR2 FVKESK. The length of the CDR3 is 15 residues. V lost 7 bases to trimming and J lost 1 base, with 16 bases between them. The full variable domain, completed using reference TRBV14 and TRBJ1-1, is EAGVTQFPSHSVIEKGQTVTLRCDPISGHDNLYWYRRVMGKEIKFLLHFVKESKQDESGMPNNRFLAERTGGTYSTLKVQPAELEDSGVYFCASTPGRGRNTEAFFGQGTRLTVV.